This T cell receptor beta chain appears in the sequencing data of a study of T cells after yellow fever vaccination. The CDR3 covers 13 residues. The V gene lost 5 bases and the J gene lost 7 bases, with 13 bases spanning the gap. Germline V gene sequence: CDR1 SGHRS, CDR2 YFSETQ. TCRdb analysed the 5' RACE reads with MiXCR anew, one entry per CDR3 protein. The sample holds 500,000 to 650,000 distinct CDR3 sequences, 9% to 15% seen once. This clonotype was seen more than once but under ten times. Material: PBMCs, obtained on the day of the yellow fever booster vaccination. This sequence was found in a man aged 25-45 years who received the YFV17D yellow fever vaccine. The rearrangement uses TRBV5-1 and TRBJ2-1, with D unresolved. The CDR3: CASRTALGNEQFF. The CDR3 DNA reads TGCGCCAGCAGGACGGCTCTGGGTAATGAGCAGTTCTTC.